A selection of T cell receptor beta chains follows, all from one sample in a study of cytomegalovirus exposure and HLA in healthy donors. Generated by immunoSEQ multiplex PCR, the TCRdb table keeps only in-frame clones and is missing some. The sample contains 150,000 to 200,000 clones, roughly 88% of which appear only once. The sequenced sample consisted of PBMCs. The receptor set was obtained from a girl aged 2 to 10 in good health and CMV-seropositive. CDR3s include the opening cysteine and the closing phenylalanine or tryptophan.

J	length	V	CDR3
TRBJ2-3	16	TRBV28	CASSLRAAGWKDTQYF
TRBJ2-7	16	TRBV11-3	CASSLPGPGEGREQYF
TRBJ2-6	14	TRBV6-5	CASSYSSGANVLTF
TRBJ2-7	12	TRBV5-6	CASSPWGREQYF
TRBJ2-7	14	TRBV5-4	CASSRFGRGNEQYF
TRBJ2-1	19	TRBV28	CASRSGLAGVNVLRSEQFF
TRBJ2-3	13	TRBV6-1	CASVLADTDTQYF
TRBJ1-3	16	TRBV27	CASSKNRPIAGNTIYF
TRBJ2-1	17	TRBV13	CASSSAPGLAEANEQFF
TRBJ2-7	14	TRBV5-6	CASSLAAPGQSQYF
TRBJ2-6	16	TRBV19	CASSVVQASGANVLTF
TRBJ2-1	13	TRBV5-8	CARGTSGYNEQFF
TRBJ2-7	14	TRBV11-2	CASSLQGSSYEQYF
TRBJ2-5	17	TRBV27	CASPLNGMVTMGETQYF
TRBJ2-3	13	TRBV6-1	CASLAGGTDTQYF
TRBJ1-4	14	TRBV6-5	CASRRTGWDEKLFF
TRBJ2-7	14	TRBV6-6	CTSRPGQGGGEQYF
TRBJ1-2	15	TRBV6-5	CASSATVGRYSGYTF
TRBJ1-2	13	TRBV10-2	CASSEEGASGYTF
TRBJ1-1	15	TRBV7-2	CASSLVWERNTEAFF
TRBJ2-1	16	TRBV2	CASSETRDRAYNEQFF
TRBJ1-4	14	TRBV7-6	CASSRDSYNEKLFF
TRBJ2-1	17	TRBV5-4	CASSAFISGESYNEQFF
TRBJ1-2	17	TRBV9	CASSETAEPTVGYGYTF
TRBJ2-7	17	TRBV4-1	CASSQDLDGRPSYEQYF
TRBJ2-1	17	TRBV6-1	CASSEGSGQRRYNEQFF